A single sample gave rise to the 32 T cell receptor beta chains below, sequenced in a study of blood T cell repertoires in COVID-19. TCRdb's table, derived via immunoSEQ multiplex PCR, lists solely in-frame clones and lacks some. The sample has fewer than 250,000 clones; 84% are singletons. What was sequenced was PBMCs or T cells enriched from blood (not recorded which). The source of these receptors is a woman in her twenties or thirties who had been exposed to COVID-19.

This chain connects TRBV11-2 to TRBJ2-2, with D perhaps matching TRBD2 (6 bases). Per the germline V gene, CDR1 is SGHAT and CDR2 is FQNNGV. This CDR3 contains 15 residues. The germline V and J ends were trimmed by 1 base and 2 bases, with 8 bases remaining between them. The CDR3 sequence: CASSLVSGNTGELFF. The CDR3 DNA reads as TGTGCCAGCAGCTTAGTTAGCGGAAACACCGGGGAGCTGTTTTTT.

This clone showed up just once. The V call is TRBV10-3, the J call TRBJ1-6, with 9 bases aligning to TRBD1. Germline CDR1 is ENHRY and CDR2 is SYGVKD. With V trimmed by 0 bases and J by 5 bases, 2 bases remained unmatched. The CDR3 sequence is 16 residues long. The CDR3 coding sequence is TGTGCCATCAGTGAGTCTGACAGGGGGAATAATTCACCCCTCCACTTT. It yields the protein CAISESDRGNNSPLHF.

The chain combines TRBV7-9 with TRBJ1-3; 7 bases map to TRBD1. Germline loops: CDR1 SEHNR, CDR2 FQNEAQ (reference sequence). There are 16 residues in the CDR3. V shed 7 bases, J shed 0 bases, and the junction held 9 bases outside the gene matches. The CDR3 here is CASTINRGSSGNTIYF. The CDR3 nucleotides are TGTGCCAGCACCATTAACAGGGGAAGCTCTGGAAACACCATATATTTT.

V and J are TRBV10-1 and TRBJ2-7; TRBD1 is a possible D gene (6 bases). The V and J ends lost 0 bases and 4 bases respectively, with 13 bases between them. Germline assignment: CDR1 WNHNN and CDR2 SYGVQD (reference sequence). CDR3 length: 15 residues. The CDR3 region is CASSESGQMGYEQYF. CDR3 nucleotides: TGCGCCAGCAGTGAGTCCGGACAGATGGGTTACGAGCAGTACTTC.

The CDR3 is CASKTGSSYEQYF. The CDR3 DNA sequence: TGTGCCAGCAAAACAGGGAGCTCCTACGAGCAGTACTTC. The V call is TRBV2, the J call TRBJ2-7; maybe TRBD1 (6 bases). V was trimmed by 7 bases and J by 0 bases, leaving 10 bases between them. This CDR3 comprises 13 residues. In germline, CDR1 is SNHLY, CDR2 FYNNEI.

This clone was detected only once. The J gene is TRBJ2-2, the V gene TRBV11-3; D perhaps matches TRBD1 (5 bases). Trimming shortened V by 0 bases and J by 4 bases, and 15 bases separated the two germline ends. This CDR3 comprises 17 residues. Germline V gene lookup returns CDR1 SGHNT and CDR2 YENEEA. DNA for the CDR3: TGTGCCAGCAGCTTAGATCGCAGGGCGTGGGGCACCGGGGAGCTGTTTTTT. Its protein is CASSLDRRAWGTGELFF.

The J gene is TRBJ2-5, the V gene TRBV7-5; TRBD1, the table's D call, lacks a check against the DNA. TRBV7-5 is a recognized pseudogene. CDR3 length: 17 amino acids. CDR3: CARSPFPGTGGTETQYF. The CDR3 region has the DNA TGTGCCAGAAGCCCATTCCCCGGGACAGGGGGGACGGAGACCCAGTACTTC.

This chain uses TRBV18 with TRBJ1-1, with D perhaps TRBD1 (6 bases). V was pared by 2 bases and J by 3 bases, with 13 bases between. Per germline, CDR1 KGHSH and CDR2 LQKENI. The CDR3 totals 15 residues. The CDR3 nucleotides read TGTGCCAGCTCACCATTAGGGGGGGGCGACACTGAAGCTTTCTTT. This encodes CASSPLGGGDTEAFF.

This clone has ten or more counts. J is TRBJ2-2 and V is TRBV19; 10 bases fit TRBD2. Germline V CDR1 and CDR2: LNHDA, SQIVND (reference sequence). CDR3 size: 16 residues. V gave up 4 bases and J gave up 10 bases; unmatched junction bases: 12. The CDR3 DNA reads TGTGCCAGTAGTACCAATAGCGGGGGGCTTTCACAGGAGCTGTTTTTT. Amino acids: CASSTNSGGLSQELFF.

This clone was seen a single time. The chain joins TRBV6-5 to TRBJ1-6; D may be TRBD1 (6 bases). Germline V gene lookup returns CDR1 MNHEY and CDR2 SVGAGI. Trimming cost V 0 bases and J 3 bases, with 9 bases left between them. CDR3 length equals 16 residues. This CDR3 is CASSYSGTLYNSPLHF. The CDR3 bases are TGTGCCAGCAGTTACTCGGGGACACTCTATAATTCACCCCTCCACTTT.

This clone came up a few times. This chain links TRBV7-2 with TRBJ1-2, with D hard to call. The germline gives CDR1 SGHTA, CDR2 FQGNSA. The germline V and J ends were trimmed by 2 bases and 5 bases, with 6 bases remaining between them. The CDR3 runs 12 residues. As DNA, the CDR3 is TGTGCCAGCAGCTTAACTTGGTATGGCTACACCTTC. This gives the protein CASSLTWYGYTF.

In its sample, this clone was seen a few times. The chain combines TRBV19 with TRBJ1-1, with unresolved D. V was cut by 8 bases and J by 6 bases, with 19 bases left in between. CDR1 and CDR2 from the germline V gene are LNHDA and SQIVND (reference sequence). The CDR3 is 14 amino acids. The CDR3 protein is CASQISARGAEAFF. In DNA form, the CDR3 reads TGTGCCAGTCAGATATCGGCCCGGGGAGCTGAAGCTTTCTTT.

This clone was detected once. The chain combines TRBV7-2 with TRBJ2-7, with a possible D match to TRBD1 (6 bases). Germline loops: CDR1 SGHTA, CDR2 FQGNSA. CDR3 length equals 14 residues. V lost 2 bases and J 0 bases, leaving 8 bases between the germline ends. The CDR3 region has the DNA TGTGCCAGCAGCTTATACAGGGACTCCTACGAGCAGTACTTC. It codes for CASSLYRDSYEQYF.

The chain is built from TRBV3-1 (or the pseudogene TRBV3-2) and TRBJ1-1; 7 nucleotides line up with TRBD1. The ends lost 0 bases at V and 1 base at J; junction bases unmatched: 14. Looked up from germline, CDR1 is LGHDT and CDR2 is YNNKEL (reference sequence). The CDR3 sequence is 19 residues long. CDR3 nucleotide sequence: TGTGCCAGCAGCCAAGATAGGGTGGTGGACAGGCGTAGGAACACTGAAGCTTTCTTT. Residues: CASSQDRVVDRRRNTEAFF.

The chain employs TRBV19 and TRBJ2-7, with D possibly being TRBD1 (6 bases). The germline gives CDR1 LNHDA, CDR2 SQIVND (reference sequence). The V gene lost 5 bases and the J gene lost 4 bases, with 12 bases spanning the gap. CDR3 length: 13 amino acids. DNA for the CDR3: TGTGCCAGTAGTTTTGGACAGAAATACGAGCAGTACTTC. Its protein product is CASSFGQKYEQYF.

The chain recombines TRBV11-2 with TRBJ1-6; possible D gene TRBD1, 6 bases. Trimming took off 6 bases at V and 8 bases at J, with 17 bases between the two ends. Germline V lookup: CDR1 SGHAT, CDR2 FQNNGV. This CDR3 spans 15 amino acids. CDR3 coding DNA: TGTGCCAGCAGAAACTCCAGGGGTAGGGATTCACCCCTCCACTTT. Amino acid sequence: CASRNSRGRDSPLHF.

The CDR3: CASSLGRVEEKLFF. CDR3 DNA sequence: TGTGCCAGCAGCTTAGGGAGGGTCGAAGAAAAACTGTTTTTT. This chain connects TRBV7-8 to TRBJ1-4; D is ambiguous. The CDR3 totals 14 residues. Germline-derived CDR1 and CDR2 are SGHVS and FQNEAQ. V lost 1 base and J 8 bases, leaving 11 bases between the germline ends.

V and J are TRBV6-1 and TRBJ2-2; 8 bases are a match to TRBD1. The trim removed 2 bases at V and 7 bases at J, leaving 12 bases unmatched. The CDR3 spans 17 residues. Per germline, CDR1 MNHNS and CDR2 SASEGT. As DNA, the CDR3 is TGTGCCAGCAGTGAATGGTGGGCAGGGGGCGATTTCGGGGAGCTGTTTTTT. Protein sequence: CASSEWWAGGDFGELFF.

The gene calls are TRBV15 and TRBJ2-7; 11 positions agree with TRBD2. The CDR3 runs to 14 residues. The germline gives CDR1 LNHNV, CDR2 YYDKDF (reference sequence). Unmatched junction bases numbered 2, after V lost 3 bases and J lost 4 bases. CDR3: CATSSPSGGYEQYF. The CDR3 DNA is TGTGCCACCAGCAGCCCTAGCGGGGGGTACGAGCAGTACTTC.

This clone appeared a few times. The chain has TRBV30 and TRBJ1-6; D perhaps matches TRBD1 (5 bases). There are 12 residues in the CDR3. CDR1 is GTSNPN and CDR2 is SVGIG in the germline V gene (reference sequence). V lost 3 bases and J 12 bases, leaving 12 bases between the germline ends. DNA of the CDR3: TGTGCCTGGAGCCGGGTGGGGGGACCCCTCCACTTT. Its translation is CAWSRVGGPLHF.

This clone came up a few times. J is TRBJ2-7 and V is TRBV7-9; 7 nucleotides line up with TRBD1. The ends lost 4 bases at V and 7 bases at J; junction bases unmatched: 13. The CDR3 runs 15 residues. Germline-derived CDR1 and CDR2 are SEHNR and FQNEAQ (reference sequence). The CDR3 spells CASSSTQGPYKEQYF. In DNA, the CDR3 is TGTGCCAGCAGCTCGACACAGGGGCCTTATAAGGAGCAGTACTTC.

The rearrangement links TRBV3-1 (or the pseudogene TRBV3-2) to TRBJ2-2; perhaps TRBD1 as D (6 bases). Trimming left V 2 bases short and J 4 bases short, with 8 bases between. Germline assignment: CDR1 LGHDT and CDR2 YNNKEL (reference sequence). The length of the CDR3 is 14 residues. The CDR3 sequence is CASSQSRGTGELFF. The CDR3 coding sequence is TGTGCCAGCAGCCAATCCAGGGGCACCGGGGAGCTGTTTTTT.

This clone was found once. Germline is not matched at one junction end, which may reflect a read error. The chain uses TRBV25-1 and TRBJ2-2, with D possibly matching TRBD2 (7 bases). CDR3 length: 14 amino acids. CDR1 is MGHDK, CDR2 SYGVNS, per germline. As DNA, the CDR3 is TGTGCCAGCAGGAGGGAGACAGGAGGGGGGGGGCTGTTTTTT. Its translation: CASRRETGGGGLFF.

This clone showed up just a few times. The chain employs TRBV6-5 and TRBJ1-1; 7 bases line up with TRBD1. The CDR3 length is 15 residues. CDR1 is MNHEY, CDR2 SVGAGI, per germline. V dropped 5 bases and J dropped 4; count of bases not matched to a gene: 10. CDR3 nucleotide sequence: TGTGCCAGCAGTAAACTGACAGGGTTCTCCACTGAAGCTTTCTTT. Translation gives CASSKLTGFSTEAFF.

The gene calls are TRBV20-1 and TRBJ2-5; perhaps TRBD1 as D (5 bases). The V end was cut by 5 bases, the J end by 1 base, with 5 bases between. Germline V lookup: CDR1 DFQATT, CDR2 SNEGSKA (reference sequence). The CDR3 runs 11 residues. The CDR3 DNA follows: TGCAGTGCTGGGGCCCAAGAGACCCAGTACTTC. Residues: CSAGAQETQYF.

The rearrangement links TRBV7-9 to TRBJ1-3; 11 bases agree with TRBD1. Losses at the gene ends were 6 bases for V and 3 bases for J; bases not matched to a gene: 10. Germline values: CDR1 SEHNR, CDR2 FQNEAQ (reference sequence). There are 17 residues in the CDR3. The DNA for the CDR3 is TGTGCCAGCAGGTTTGGACAGGGGGCGTATAGTGGAAACACCATATATTTT. This translates into CASRFGQGAYSGNTIYF. Complete variable domain (other parts from reference TRBV7-9 and TRBJ1-3): DTGVSQNPRHKITKRGQNVTFRCDPISEHNRLYWYRQTLGQGPEFLTYFQNEAQLEKSRLLSDRFSAERPKGSFSTLEIQRTEQGDSAMYLCASRFGQGAYSGNTIYFGEGSWLTVV.

CDR3 nucleotides: TGTGCCAGAAGCTTGGACGGGACAGGGGGCCTACAAGAGACCCAGTACTTC. Protein sequence: CARSLDGTGGLQETQYF. V is TRBV5-3 and J is TRBJ2-5; TRBD1 agrees at 12 bases. TRBV5-3 is an ORF, and what it does is uncertain. V lost 0 bases, J lost 2 bases, and 5 bases stayed unmatched. CDR3 length equals 17 residues.

This clone was counted between two and nine times. The chain combines TRBV27 with TRBJ1-5; no reliable D call. Trimming shortened V by 3 bases and J by 4 bases, and 7 bases separated the two germline ends. Per germline, CDR1 MNHEY and CDR2 SMNVEV (reference sequence). CDR3 size: 13 residues. The CDR3: CASSFTVNQPQHF. DNA for the CDR3: TGTGCCAGCAGTTTCACAGTGAATCAGCCCCAGCATTTT.

This sequence joins TRBV12-5 and TRBJ2-1; D possibly corresponds to TRBD1 (5 bases). The CDR3 spans 16 residues. In germline, CDR1 is LGHNT, CDR2 FRNRAP. V was shortened by 1 base and J by 5 bases, with 15 bases between the two germline ends. CDR3 protein: CASGLETKGLDNEQFF. CDR3 DNA: TGTGCTAGTGGTTTGGAGACAAAGGGGTTGGACAATGAGCAGTTCTTC. The complete variable domain, with remaining parts taken from reference TRBV12-5 and TRBJ2-1, reads DARVTQTPRHKVTEMGQEVTMRCQPILGHNTVFWYRQTMMQGLELLAYFRNRAPLDDSGMPKDRFSAEMPDATLATLKIQPSEPRDSAVYFCASGLETKGLDNEQFFGPGTRLTVL.

The chain links TRBV18 to TRBJ1-1; D call uncertain. Trimming left V 3 bases short and J 1 base short, with 6 bases between. CDR1 and CDR2 from the germline V gene are KGHSH and LQKENI. The CDR3 is 13 amino acids. CDR3 sequence: CASSPYRNTEAFF. CDR3 DNA: TGTGCCAGCTCACCTTACAGGAACACTGAAGCTTTCTTT.

The V call is TRBV3-1 (or the pseudogene TRBV3-2), the J call TRBJ1-2; a weak D match, TRBD1 (5 bases). CDR1 is LGHDT and CDR2 is YNNKEL in the germline V gene (reference sequence). This CDR3 is 12 amino acids long. Between the trimmed V and J ends, which lost 0 bases and 14 bases, there was a span of 13 bases. The CDR3 nucleotides read TGTGCCAGCAGCCAAGAGGCAGGGAAGAGGACCTTC. Its protein product is CASSQEAGKRTF.

This chain connects TRBV4-2 to TRBJ1-1, with 8 bases fitting TRBD1. The CDR3 runs 16 residues. Looked up from germline, CDR1 is LGHNA and CDR2 is YNFKEQ. Trimming cost V 4 bases and J 1 base; bases outside gene matches: 8. The CDR3 here is CASSPRQGLANTEAFF. CDR3 coding DNA: TGTGCCAGCAGCCCCCGACAGGGGTTGGCGAACACTGAAGCTTTCTTT.